Listed here is a single T cell receptor beta chain. This clone was counted a single time. There is no known antigen for this receptor. Base-call qualities are not available, and no considerably larger clone is one nucleotide away. Additional DNA sequences in this sample encode the identical CDR3. This sample stems from a study of blood T cell repertoires in COVID-19 (dated by TCRdb to between 2020 and 2021). At the level of the whole study: Samples covering the acute and convalescent phases of COVID-19 were provided by collaborators in the United States, Italy and Spain. Where available, HLA class I and class II types were taken from metadata supplied by the sample provider and were not determined by assay-based typing. The sample metadata nearly always contained a de-identified subject ID, COVID-19 status, age in years and sex. The material from the prospective study consisted of cDNA or gDNA derived from T cells, B-cell-depleted T cells, or PBMCs. The samples were drawn from two sources: the first 160 participants of the ongoing ImmuneRACE study, and over 1,000 subjects contributed by 6 global collaborators. The repertoires were released in a freely available public database meant as a resource for research on the immune response to SARS-CoV-2. The dataset comprised deeply sampled blood TCRbeta repertoires from subjects exposed to, actively infected with, or recovered from COVID-19.

TCRbeta CDR3 regions were amplified from genomic DNA using the immunoSEQ Assay, a bias-controlled multiplex PCR. The original pipeline was this. The number of nucleated cells in each sample was estimated from the amplification of reference gene primers within the assay. Sequence reads were collapsed and filtered to measure the absolute abundance of every unique TCRbeta CDR3 rearrangement. For each sample, productive Simpson clonality was calculated as the square root of Simpson's diversity index across productive rearrangements. In its TCRdb copy, this immuneACCESS table keeps in-frame sequences only and misses some clones. Where compared with another copy, unresolved V genes explain less than half of these, and the others have no known cause. The V and J calls and clone size were taken over from that table, and D and trimming were inferred from the DNA. In this sample the table shows approximately 300,000 clones, roughly 90% of which occur a single time. Under 8% of the sample is taken by the ten largest.

Beyond this particular receptor, the publication reports: The quantity of clinical and demographic metadata differed by source and by participant and was supplied without curation.

Samples from volunteer blood donors who had recovered from COVID-19 were contributed by a second Seattle source. Collaborating institutions collected whole blood in K2EDTA tubes following their own protocols. For TCRbeta analysis, collaborators shipped samples in one of three forms: frozen whole blood, isolated PBMCs, or DNA extracted from either of those sample types. V was cut back by 0 bases and J by 0 bases, leaving a gap of 5 bases between them. Including cysteine and phenylalanine, the CDR3 has 15 amino acids. Only the CDR3 portion is preserved as DNA: 45 bases, with reading frame beginning at the first base. Per the germline V gene (reference sequence), MNHNY is the CDR1 and SVGAGI is the CDR2.

Recombination connected TRBV6-6 to TRBJ1-4; the D gene remains uncertain. The specimen sequenced was peripheral blood. The sequence was collected from a man aged 18 to 35 who had recovered from COVID-19. The CDR3 has the sequence CASSYSQTTNEKLFF. The nucleotides are TGTGCCAGCAGTTACTCACAGACAACTAATGAAAAACTGTTTTTT.